The sequence of this T cell receptor beta chain was determined in a study of blood T cell repertoires in COVID-19. The wider study: Whether acute or convalescent, the COVID-19 samples came from the United States, Italy and Spain.

Patients in Seattle were enrolled during active infection, then followed longitudinally. The assay was immunoSEQ multiplex PCR, and TCRdb's table has in-frame clones only and misses some. The table lists more than 200,000 clones, around 87% of them singletons, with around 5% in the top ten. CDR3 length equals 16 residues. V gave up 5 bases and J gave up 3 bases, with 16 bases separating them. The germline gives CDR1 MNHEY, CDR2 SMNVEV (reference sequence). The chain combines TRBV27 with TRBJ1-4, with unresolved D. Sequencing input: peripheral blood. This receptor was obtained from a woman aged 60 to 75 with COVID-19, enrolled during active disease. In DNA form, the CDR3 reads TGTGCCAGCAGTCCTTGGAGGGTTCCGGCTAATGAAAAACTGTTTTTT. The encoded protein is CASSPWRVPANEKLFF.